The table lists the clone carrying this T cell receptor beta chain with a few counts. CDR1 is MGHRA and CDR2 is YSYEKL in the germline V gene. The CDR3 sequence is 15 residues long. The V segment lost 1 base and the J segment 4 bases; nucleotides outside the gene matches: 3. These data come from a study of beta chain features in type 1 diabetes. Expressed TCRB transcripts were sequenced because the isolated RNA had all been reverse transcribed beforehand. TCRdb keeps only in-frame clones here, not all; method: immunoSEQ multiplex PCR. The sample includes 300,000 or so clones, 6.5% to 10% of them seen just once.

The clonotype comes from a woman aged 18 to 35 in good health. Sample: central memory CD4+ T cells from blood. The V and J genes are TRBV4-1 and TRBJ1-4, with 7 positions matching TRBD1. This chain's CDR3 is CASSQGQGDNEKLFF. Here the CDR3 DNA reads TGCGCCAGCAGCCAAGGACAGGGCGATAATGAAAAACTGTTTTTT.